A selection of T cell receptor beta chains follows, all from one sample in a study of T cell clones after liver transplantation. Assay used: immunoSEQ multiplex PCR; TCRdb lists only in-frame clones, some missing. The data hold over 55,000 clones, with 70% observed a single time. The sequencing used CD4+ T cells from blood, collected at the approximately 15-month timepoint. The receptors shown here come from a human patient who received a liver transplant. Certain T cells may be donor cells from the graft. The CDR3 runs from the conserved cysteine through the conserved F or W. The order of the fields is J gene, D gene, clone size, V gene, CDR3 protein, CDR3 DNA. The D gene is left open where the match is weak. Part of the rows lack a size; the others show once, few, many or a class for expanded clones.

j_call: TRBJ2-3
d_call: -
clone_size: once
v_call: TRBV9
cdr3_aa: CASSVGAGGTDTQYF
cdr3_nt: TGTGCCAGCAGCGTCGGGGCAGGGGGCACAGATACGCAGTATTTT

j_call: TRBJ1-2
d_call: -
clone_size: -
v_call: TRBV7-2
cdr3_aa: CASSSGPGGSYTF
cdr3_nt: TGTGCCAGCAGCTCAGGCCCCGGGGGTAGCTACACCTTC

j_call: TRBJ2-3
d_call: -
clone_size: -
v_call: TRBV6-6
cdr3_aa: CASSPSRVGVTDTQYF
cdr3_nt: TGTGCCAGCAGCCCTTCGCGGGTCGGGGTCACAGATACGCAGTATTTT

j_call: TRBJ1-2
d_call: TRBD1
clone_size: -
v_call: TRBV5-6
cdr3_aa: CASSVPTGNYGYTF
cdr3_nt: TGTGCCAGCAGCGTCCCGACAGGGAACTATGGCTACACCTTC

j_call: TRBJ2-1
d_call: -
clone_size: -
v_call: TRBV19
cdr3_aa: CASSINGYEQFF
cdr3_nt: TGTGCCAGTAGTATTAACGGATATGAGCAGTTCTTC

j_call: TRBJ1-4
d_call: TRBD1
clone_size: -
v_call: TRBV5-4
cdr3_aa: CASSLQGANEKLFF
cdr3_nt: TGTGCCAGCAGCTTGCAGGGGGCTAATGAAAAACTGTTTTTT

j_call: TRBJ1-3
d_call: -
clone_size: -
v_call: TRBV6-6
cdr3_aa: CASSYWGEGTGNTIYF
cdr3_nt: TGTGCCAGCAGTTACTGGGGGGAGGGCACTGGAAACACCATATATTTT

j_call: TRBJ1-3
d_call: TRBD1
clone_size: -
v_call: TRBV9
cdr3_aa: CASSPRGQSIYF
cdr3_nt: TGTGCCAGCAGCCCTAGGGGACAGTCCATATATTTT

j_call: TRBJ1-2
d_call: TRBD1
clone_size: -
v_call: TRBV6-1
cdr3_aa: CASTDRSYGYTF
cdr3_nt: TGTGCCAGCACGGACAGGTCTTATGGCTACACCTTC

j_call: TRBJ2-5
d_call: -
clone_size: -
v_call: TRBV2
cdr3_aa: CASSEVRQETQYF
cdr3_nt: TGTGCCAGCAGTGAAGTCAGACAAGAGACCCAGTACTTC

j_call: TRBJ2-2
d_call: -
clone_size: -
v_call: TRBV11-1
cdr3_aa: CASSLAETGELFF
cdr3_nt: TGTGCCAGCAGCTTAGCAGAAACCGGGGAGCTGTTTTTT

j_call: TRBJ2-5
d_call: -
clone_size: -
v_call: TRBV11-2
cdr3_aa: CASSPELSAQYF
cdr3_nt: TGTGCCAGCAGCCCTGAACTTAGCGCCCAGTACTTC

j_call: TRBJ1-1
d_call: -
clone_size: few
v_call: TRBV5-1
cdr3_aa: CASSFNENTEAFF
cdr3_nt: TGCGCCAGCAGCTTTAATGAGAACACTGAAGCTTTCTTT

j_call: TRBJ2-7
d_call: TRBD1
clone_size: -
v_call: TRBV5-6
cdr3_aa: CASSLVDRAPYEQYF
cdr3_nt: TGTGCCAGCAGCTTGGTCGACAGGGCCCCCTACGAGCAGTACTTC

j_call: TRBJ2-3
d_call: TRBD1
clone_size: -
v_call: TRBV7-9
cdr3_aa: CASSPVGQATDTQYF
cdr3_nt: TGTGCCAGCAGCCCAGTCGGACAGGCAACAGATACGCAGTATTTT

j_call: TRBJ2-3
d_call: -
clone_size: few
v_call: TRBV20-1
cdr3_aa: CSAEGGDTQYF
cdr3_nt: TGCAGTGCAGAGGGCGGTGATACGCAGTATTTT